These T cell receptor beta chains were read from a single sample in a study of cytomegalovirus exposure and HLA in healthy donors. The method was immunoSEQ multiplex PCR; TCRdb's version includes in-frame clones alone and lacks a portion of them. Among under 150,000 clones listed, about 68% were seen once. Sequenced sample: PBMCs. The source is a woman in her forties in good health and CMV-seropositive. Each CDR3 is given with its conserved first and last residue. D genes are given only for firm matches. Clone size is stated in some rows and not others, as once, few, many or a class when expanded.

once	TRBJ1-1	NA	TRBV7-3	CASSLVPGSEAFF	TGTGCCAGCAGTTTAGTCCCAGGGTCAGAAGCTTTCTTT
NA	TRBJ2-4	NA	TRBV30	CAWSIRGVTKNIQYF	TGTGCCTGGAGCATCCGCGGGGTTACCAAAAACATTCAGTACTTC
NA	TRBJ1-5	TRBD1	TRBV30	CAWRGQGWTGQPQHF	TGTGCCTGGAGGGGACAGGGGTGGACGGGGCAGCCCCAGCATTTT
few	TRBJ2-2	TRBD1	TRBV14	CASSLYTGGTGELFF	TGTGCCAGCAGCCTTTATACAGGGGGCACCGGGGAGCTGTTTTTT
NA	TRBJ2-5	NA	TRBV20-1	CSAQGGETQYF	TGCAGTGCCCAGGGGGGTGAGACCCAGTACTTC
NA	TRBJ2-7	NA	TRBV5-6	CASSPGLGSYEQYF	TGTGCCAGCAGCCCGGGGTTAGGCTCCTACGAGCAGTACTTC
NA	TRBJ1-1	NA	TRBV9	CASSTQAGARTEAFF	TGTGCCAGCAGCACCCAAGCGGGGGCGAGGACTGAAGCTTTCTTT
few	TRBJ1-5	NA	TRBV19	CASSQKATGNQPQHF	TGTGCCAGTAGTCAGAAAGCAACAGGGAATCAGCCCCAGCATTTT
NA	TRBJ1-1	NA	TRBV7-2	CASSFGQSYTEAFF	TGTGCCAGCAGCTTCGGACAGAGCTACACTGAAGCTTTCTTT
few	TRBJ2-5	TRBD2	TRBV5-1	CASRSLTGGGGETQYF	TGCGCCAGCAGATCCCTGACCGGCGGGGGAGGCGAGACCCAGTACTTC
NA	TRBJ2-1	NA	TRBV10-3	CAISESSGNNEQFF	TGTGCCATCAGTGAGTCATCAGGGAACAATGAGCAGTTCTTC
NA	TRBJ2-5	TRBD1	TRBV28	CASSQLRGQLQETQYF	TGTGCCAGCAGCCAGCTCAGGGGGCAGTTACAAGAGACCCAGTACTTC
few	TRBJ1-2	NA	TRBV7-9	CASRGQAGDYGYTF	TGTGCCAGCCGAGGGCAGGCTGGGGACTATGGCTACACCTTC
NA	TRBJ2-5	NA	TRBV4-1	CASSPTRMGRRQETQYF	TGCGCCAGCAGCCCGACTCGGATGGGGCGCCGCCAAGAGACCCAGTACTTC
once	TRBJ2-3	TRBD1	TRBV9	CASSQGQGFTDTQYF	TGTGCCAGCAGCCAAGGACAGGGCTTCACAGATACGCAGTATTTT
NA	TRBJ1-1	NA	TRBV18	CASSLTPGVSTKTEAFF	TGTGCCAGCTCATTAACTCCCGGGGTTAGCACGAAGACTGAAGCTTTCTTT
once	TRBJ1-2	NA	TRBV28	CASSPGLGSYGYTF	TGTGCCAGCAGTCCGGGACTGGGCTCCTATGGCTACACCTTC
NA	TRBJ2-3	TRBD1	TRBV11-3	CASSDRVIYDTQYF	TGTGCCAGCAGCGACAGGGTAATATATGATACGCAGTATTTT
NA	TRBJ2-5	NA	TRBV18	CASSPPYPSQETQYF	TGTGCCAGCTCACCACCATACCCCAGTCAGGAGACCCAGTACTTC
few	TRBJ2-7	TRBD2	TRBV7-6	CASSLGTSGSYEQYF	TGTGCCAGCAGCTTAGGCACTAGCGGGAGCTACGAGCAGTACTTC
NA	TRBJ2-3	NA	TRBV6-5	CASSYSIAPSTDTQYF	TGTGCCAGCAGTTATTCGATCGCGCCTTCCACAGATACGCAGTATTTT
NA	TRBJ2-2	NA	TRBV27	CASSLSGGRELFF	TGTGCCAGCAGTTTATCGGGGGGACGGGAGCTGTTTTTT
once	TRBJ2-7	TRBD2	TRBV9	CASSVVGSGSMYEQYF	TGTGCCAGCAGCGTAGTTGGTAGCGGGAGTATGTACGAGCAGTACTTC
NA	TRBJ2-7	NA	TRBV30	CAWAYSPGPTYEQYF	TGTGCCTGGGCCTACAGCCCCGGTCCGACCTACGAGCAGTACTTC
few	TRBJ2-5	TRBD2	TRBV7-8	CASSSESGGQETQYF	TGTGCCAGCAGCTCCGAGTCGGGGGGGCAAGAGACCCAGTACTTC
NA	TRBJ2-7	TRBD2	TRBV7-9	CSSSLGREFTSESYEQYF	TGTTCCAGCAGCTTAGGGCGGGAGTTCACTAGTGAGTCCTACGAGCAGTACTTC
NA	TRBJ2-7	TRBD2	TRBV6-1	CASSSLAGAYEQYF	TGTGCCAGCAGTTCTCTAGCGGGGGCTTACGAGCAGTACTTC